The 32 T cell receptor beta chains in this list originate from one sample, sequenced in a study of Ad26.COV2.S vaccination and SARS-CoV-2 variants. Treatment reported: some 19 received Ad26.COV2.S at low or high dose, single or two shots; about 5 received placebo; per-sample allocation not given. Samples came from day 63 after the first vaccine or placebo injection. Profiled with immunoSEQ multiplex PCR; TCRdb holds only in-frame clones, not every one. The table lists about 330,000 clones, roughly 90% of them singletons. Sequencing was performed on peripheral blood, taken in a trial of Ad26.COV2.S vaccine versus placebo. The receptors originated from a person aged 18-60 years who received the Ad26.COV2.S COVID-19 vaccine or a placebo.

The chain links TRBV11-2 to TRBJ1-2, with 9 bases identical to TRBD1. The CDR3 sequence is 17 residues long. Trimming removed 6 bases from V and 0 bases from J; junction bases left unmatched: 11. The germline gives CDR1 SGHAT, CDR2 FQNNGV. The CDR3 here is CASSLATGGDANYGYTF. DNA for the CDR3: TGTGCCAGCAGTCTCGCCACAGGGGGCGACGCTAACTATGGCTACACCTTC.

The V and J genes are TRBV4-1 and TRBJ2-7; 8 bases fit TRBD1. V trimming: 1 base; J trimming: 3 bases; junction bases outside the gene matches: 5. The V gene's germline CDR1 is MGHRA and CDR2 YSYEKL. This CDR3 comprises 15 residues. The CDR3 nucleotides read TGCGCCAGCAGCCAAGTCGACGGACAGGGCTACGAGCAGTACTTC. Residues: CASSQVDGQGYEQYF.

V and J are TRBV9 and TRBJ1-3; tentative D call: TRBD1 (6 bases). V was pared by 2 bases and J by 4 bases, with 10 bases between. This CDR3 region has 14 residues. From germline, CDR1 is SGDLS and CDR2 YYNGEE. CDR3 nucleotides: TGTGCCAGCAGCGTCCCGGGGGGCGGAAACACCATATATTTT. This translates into CASSVPGGGNTIYF.

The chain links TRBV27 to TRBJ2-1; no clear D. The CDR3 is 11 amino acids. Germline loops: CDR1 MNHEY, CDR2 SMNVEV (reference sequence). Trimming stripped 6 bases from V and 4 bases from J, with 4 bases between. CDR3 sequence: CASSQYNEQFF. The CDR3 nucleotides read TGTGCCAGCAGCCAGTACAATGAGCAGTTCTTC.

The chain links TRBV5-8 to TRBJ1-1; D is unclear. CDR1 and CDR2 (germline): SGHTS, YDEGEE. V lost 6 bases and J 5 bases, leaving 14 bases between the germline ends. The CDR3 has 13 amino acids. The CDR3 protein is CASISVVGTEAFF. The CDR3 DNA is TGTGCCAGCATTTCGGTGGTGGGGACTGAAGCTTTCTTT. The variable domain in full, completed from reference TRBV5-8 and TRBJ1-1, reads EAGVTQSPTHLIKTRGQQATLRCSPISGHTSVYWYQQALGLGLQFLLWYDEGEERNRGNFPPRFSGRQFPNYSSELNVNALELEDSALYLCASISVVGTEAFFGQGTRLTVV.

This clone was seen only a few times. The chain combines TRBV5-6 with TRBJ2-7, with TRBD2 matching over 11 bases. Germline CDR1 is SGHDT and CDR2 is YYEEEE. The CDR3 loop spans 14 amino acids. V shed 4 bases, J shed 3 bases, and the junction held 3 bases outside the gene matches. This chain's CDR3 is CASSATSGNYEQYV. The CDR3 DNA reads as TGTGCCAGCAGCGCGACTAGCGGGAACTACGAGCAGTACGTC.

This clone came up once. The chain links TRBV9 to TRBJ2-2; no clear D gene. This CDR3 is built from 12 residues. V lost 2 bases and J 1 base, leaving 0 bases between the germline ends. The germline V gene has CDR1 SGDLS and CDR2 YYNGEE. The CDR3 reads CASSVNTGELFF. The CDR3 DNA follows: TGTGCCAGCAGCGTGAACACCGGGGAGCTGTTTTTT.

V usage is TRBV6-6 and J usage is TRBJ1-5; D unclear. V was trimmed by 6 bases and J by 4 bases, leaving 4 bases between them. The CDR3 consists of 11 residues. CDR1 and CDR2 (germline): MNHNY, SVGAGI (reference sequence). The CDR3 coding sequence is TGTGCCAGCAGGTCGAATCAGCCCCAGCATTTT. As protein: CASRSNQPQHF.

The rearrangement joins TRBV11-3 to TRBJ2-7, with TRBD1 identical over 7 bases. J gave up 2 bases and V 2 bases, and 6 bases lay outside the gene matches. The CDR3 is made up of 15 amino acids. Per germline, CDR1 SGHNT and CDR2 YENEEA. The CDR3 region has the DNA TGTGCCAGCAGCTTACCCACAGGGGCGACCTACGAGCAGTACGTC. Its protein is CASSLPTGATYEQYV.

The DNA of the CDR3 is TGTGCCAGCAGTTACCCAACAGGGGCTCACTATGGCTACACCTTC. Its translation: CASSYPTGAHYGYTF. V is TRBV6-2 or TRBV6-3 and J is TRBJ1-2, with TRBD1 matching 7 bases. Germline V gene data show CDR1 as MNHEY and CDR2 as SVGEGT. The CDR3 totals 15 residues. The J segment lost 3 bases and the V segment lost 2 bases, leaving 6 bases of the junction unmatched.

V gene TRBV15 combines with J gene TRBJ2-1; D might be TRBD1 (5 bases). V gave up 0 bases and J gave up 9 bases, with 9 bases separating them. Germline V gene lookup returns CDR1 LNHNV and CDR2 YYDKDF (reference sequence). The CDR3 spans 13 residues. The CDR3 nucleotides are TGTGCCACCAGCAGAGAGGGGCTCGCTGAGCAGTTCTTC. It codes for CATSREGLAEQFF. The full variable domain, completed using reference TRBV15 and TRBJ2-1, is DAMVIQNPRYQVTQFGKPVTLSCSQTLNHNVMYWYQQKSSQAPKLLFHYYDKDFNNEADTPDNFQSRRPNTSFCFLDIRSPGLGDTAMYLCATSREGLAEQFFGPGTRLTVL.

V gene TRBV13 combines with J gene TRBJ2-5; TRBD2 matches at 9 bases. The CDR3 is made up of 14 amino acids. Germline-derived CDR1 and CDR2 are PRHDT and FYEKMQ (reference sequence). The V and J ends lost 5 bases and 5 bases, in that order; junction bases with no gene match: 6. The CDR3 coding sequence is TGTGCCAGCAGCCCCGCGGGGGGGTGGGAGACCCAGTACTTC. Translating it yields CASSPAGGWETQYF.

The CDR3 loop is CASSLEGGGYSNQPQHF. CDR3 bases: TGTGCCAGCAGCTTAGAAGGGGGAGGGTACAGCAATCAGCCCCAGCATTTT. The rearrangement uses TRBV7-9 and TRBJ1-5; TRBD1 might be the D (6 bases). Trimming removed 1 base at V and 1 base at J, with 14 bases between. This CDR3 is built from 17 residues. From germline, CDR1 is SEHNR and CDR2 FQNEAQ (reference sequence).

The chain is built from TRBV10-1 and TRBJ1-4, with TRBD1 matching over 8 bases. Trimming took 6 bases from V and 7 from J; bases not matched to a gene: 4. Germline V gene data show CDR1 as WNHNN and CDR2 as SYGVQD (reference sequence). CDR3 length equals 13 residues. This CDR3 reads CASRRDRSEKLFF. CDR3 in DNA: TGCGCCAGCAGGCGGGACAGGTCTGAAAAACTGTTTTTT.

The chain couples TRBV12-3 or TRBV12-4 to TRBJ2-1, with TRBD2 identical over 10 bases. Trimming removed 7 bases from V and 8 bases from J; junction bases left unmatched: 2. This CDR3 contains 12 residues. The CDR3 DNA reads TGTGCCAGCACTAGCGGGGGCTATGAGCAGTTCTTC. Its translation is CASTSGGYEQFF.

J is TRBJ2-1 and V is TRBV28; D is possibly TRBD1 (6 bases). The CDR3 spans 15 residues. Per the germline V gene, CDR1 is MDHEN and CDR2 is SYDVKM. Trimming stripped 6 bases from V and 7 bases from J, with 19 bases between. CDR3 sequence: CASRSGQGTPNEQFF. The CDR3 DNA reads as TGTGCCAGCAGGTCCGGGCAGGGGACCCCAAATGAGCAGTTCTTC.

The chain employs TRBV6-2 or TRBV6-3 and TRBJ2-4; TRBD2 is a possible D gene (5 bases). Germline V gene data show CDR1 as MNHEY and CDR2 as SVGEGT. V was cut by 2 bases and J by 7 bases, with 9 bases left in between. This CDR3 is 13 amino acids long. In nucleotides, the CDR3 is TGTGCCAGCAGTTACGACCCGGGGAACATTCAGTACTTC. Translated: CASSYDPGNIQYF.

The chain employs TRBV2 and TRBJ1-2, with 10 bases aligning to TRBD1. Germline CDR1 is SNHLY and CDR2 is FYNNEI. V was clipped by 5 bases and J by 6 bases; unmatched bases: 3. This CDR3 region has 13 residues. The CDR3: CASSRTGGNGYTF. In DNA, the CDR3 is TGTGCCAGCAGTAGGACAGGGGGGAATGGCTACACCTTC.

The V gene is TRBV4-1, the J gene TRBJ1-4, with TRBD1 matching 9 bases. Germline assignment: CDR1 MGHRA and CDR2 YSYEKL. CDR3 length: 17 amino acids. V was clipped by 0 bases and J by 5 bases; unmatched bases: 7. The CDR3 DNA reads TGCGCCAGCAGCCAAGATAGGCGCGGGACAGGGAATGAAAAACTGTTTTTT. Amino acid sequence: CASSQDRRGTGNEKLFF.

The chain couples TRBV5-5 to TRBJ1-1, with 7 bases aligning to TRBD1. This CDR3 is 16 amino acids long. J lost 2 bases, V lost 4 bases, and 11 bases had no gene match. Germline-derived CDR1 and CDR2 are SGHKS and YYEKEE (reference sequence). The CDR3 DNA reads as TGTGCCAGCAGCCAGGGGGTGGGAGGGACCAACACTGAAGCTTTCTTT. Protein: CASSQGVGGTNTEAFF. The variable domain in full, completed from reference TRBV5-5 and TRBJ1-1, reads DAGVTQSPTHLIKTRGQQVTLRCSPISGHKSVSWYQQVLGQGPQFIFQYYEKEERGRGNFPDRFSARQFPNYSSELNVNALLLGDSALYLCASSQGVGGTNTEAFFGQGTRLTVV.

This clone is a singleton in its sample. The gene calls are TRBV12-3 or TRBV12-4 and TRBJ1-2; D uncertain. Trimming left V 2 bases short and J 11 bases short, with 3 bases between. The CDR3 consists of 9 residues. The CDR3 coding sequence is TGTGCCAGCAGTTTACCGTACACCTTC. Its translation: CASSLPYTF.

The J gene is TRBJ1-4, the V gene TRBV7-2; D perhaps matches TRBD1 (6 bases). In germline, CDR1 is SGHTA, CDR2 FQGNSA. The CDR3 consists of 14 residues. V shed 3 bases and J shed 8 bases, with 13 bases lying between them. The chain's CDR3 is CASSFGRGGEKLFF. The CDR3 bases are TGTGCCAGCAGCTTCGGCAGGGGAGGCGAAAAACTGTTTTTT. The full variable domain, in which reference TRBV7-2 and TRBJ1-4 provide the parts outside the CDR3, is GAGVSQSPSNKVTEKGKDVELRCDPISGHTALYWYRQSLGQGLEFLIYFQGNSAPDKSGLPSDRFSAERTGGSVSTLTIQRTQQEDSAVYLCASSFGRGGEKLFFGSGTQLSVL.

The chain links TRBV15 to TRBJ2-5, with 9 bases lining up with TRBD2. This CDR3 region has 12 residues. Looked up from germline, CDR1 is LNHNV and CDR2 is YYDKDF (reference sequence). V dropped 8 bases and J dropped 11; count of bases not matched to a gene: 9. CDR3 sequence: CATQGTSPFQYF. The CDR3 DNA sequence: TGTGCCACCCAGGGGACTAGCCCCTTTCAGTACTTC.

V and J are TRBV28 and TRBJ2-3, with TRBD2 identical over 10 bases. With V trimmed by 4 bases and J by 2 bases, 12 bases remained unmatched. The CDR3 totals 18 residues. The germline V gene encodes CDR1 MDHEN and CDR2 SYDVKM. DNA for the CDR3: TGTGCCAGCAGTTGGGCTTCCGGGACTAGCGTAGACACAGATACGCAGTATTTT. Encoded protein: CASSWASGTSVDTDTQYF.

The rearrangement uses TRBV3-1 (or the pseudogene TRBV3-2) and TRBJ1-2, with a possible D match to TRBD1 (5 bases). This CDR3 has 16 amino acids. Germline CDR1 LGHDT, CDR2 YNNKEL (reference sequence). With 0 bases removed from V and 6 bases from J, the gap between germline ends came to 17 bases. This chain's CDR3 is CASSQDRGTIYDGYTF. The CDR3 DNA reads TGTGCCAGCAGCCAAGATCGGGGGACGATATACGATGGCTACACCTTC.

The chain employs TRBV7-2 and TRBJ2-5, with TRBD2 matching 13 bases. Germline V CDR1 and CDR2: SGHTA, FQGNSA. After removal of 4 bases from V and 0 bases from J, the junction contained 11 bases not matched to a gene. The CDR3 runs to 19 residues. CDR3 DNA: TGTGCCAGCAGCTCCCCGGGACTAGCGGGGCAGCTGTACCAAGAGACCCAGTACTTC. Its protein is CASSSPGLAGQLYQETQYF.

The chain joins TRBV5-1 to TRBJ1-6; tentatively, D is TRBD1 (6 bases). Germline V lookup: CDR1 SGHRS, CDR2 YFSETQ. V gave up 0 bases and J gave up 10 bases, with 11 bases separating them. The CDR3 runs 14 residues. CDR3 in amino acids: CASSLAMGASPLHF. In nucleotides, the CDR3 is TGCGCCAGCAGCTTGGCTATGGGGGCATCACCCCTCCACTTT.

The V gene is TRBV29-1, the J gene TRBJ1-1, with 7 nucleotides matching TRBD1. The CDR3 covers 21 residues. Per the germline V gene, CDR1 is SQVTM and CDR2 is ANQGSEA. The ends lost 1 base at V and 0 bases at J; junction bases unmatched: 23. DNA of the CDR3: TGCAGCGTTGAAGCTCCTAACGAACTAAGTCCCGGGACAGCCATGAACACTGAAGCTTTCTTT. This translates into CSVEAPNELSPGTAMNTEAFF.

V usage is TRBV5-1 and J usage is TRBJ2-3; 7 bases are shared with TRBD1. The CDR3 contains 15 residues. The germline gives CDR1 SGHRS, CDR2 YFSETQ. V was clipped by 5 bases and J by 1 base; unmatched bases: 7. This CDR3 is CASSNRDRGTDTQYF. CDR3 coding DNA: TGCGCCAGCAGTAATAGGGACAGAGGCACAGATACGCAGTATTTT.

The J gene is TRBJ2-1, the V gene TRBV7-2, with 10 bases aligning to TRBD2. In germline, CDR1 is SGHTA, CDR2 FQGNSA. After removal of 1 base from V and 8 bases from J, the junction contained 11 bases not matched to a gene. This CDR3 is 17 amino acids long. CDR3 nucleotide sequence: TGTGCCAGCAGCTTAGATAGGAGCGGGAGGGCCGTAGATGAGCAGTTCTTC. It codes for CASSLDRSGRAVDEQFF.

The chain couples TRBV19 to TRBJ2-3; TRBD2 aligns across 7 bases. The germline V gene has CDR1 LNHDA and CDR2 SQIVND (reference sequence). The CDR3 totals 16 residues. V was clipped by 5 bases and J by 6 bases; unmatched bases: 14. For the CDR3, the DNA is TGTGCCAGTAGTGTCTCCTTTGGGGGGGTTGGGGATACGCAGTATTTT. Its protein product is CASSVSFGGVGDTQYF.

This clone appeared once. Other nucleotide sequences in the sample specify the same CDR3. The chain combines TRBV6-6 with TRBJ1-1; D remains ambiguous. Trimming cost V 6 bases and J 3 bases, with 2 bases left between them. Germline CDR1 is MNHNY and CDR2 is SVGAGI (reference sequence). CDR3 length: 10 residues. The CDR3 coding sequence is TGTGCCAGCAGCTACACTGAAGCTTTCTTT. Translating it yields CASSYTEAFF.